The entry below describes one T cell receptor (beta chain). V lost 0 bases, J lost 6 bases, and 12 bases lay in between. This CDR3 contains 14 residues. The germline V gene encodes CDR1 SGHRS and CDR2 YFSETQ. These data originate in a study of blood T cell repertoires in COVID-19. In the study overall: There were acute and convalescent COVID-19 samples, and they came from the United States, Italy and Spain. PBMCs, B-cell-depleted T cells, or T cells provided the cDNA or gDNA that made up the material.

Under the authors' procedure: Cell counts per sample came from amplifying reference gene primers. TCRdb's copy holds only in-frame clones and misses some; the assay was immunoSEQ multiplex PCR. That table supplies the V and J calls and clone size; D and trimming were determined from the DNA. Among around 100,000 clones listed, more than 70% were seen once. The chain recombines TRBV5-1 with TRBJ1-2, with D unclear. Sequencing input: peripheral blood. This sequence originates from an older woman with COVID-19, enrolled during active disease. The DNA for the CDR3 is TGCGCCAGCAGCTTGGCCGTCGGGGTTGATGGCTACACCTTC. Amino acids: CASSLAVGVDGYTF.